These 17 T cell receptor beta chains came from one sample sequenced in a study of blood T cell repertoires in COVID-19. Method: immunoSEQ multiplex PCR; TCRdb's copy keeps in-frame clones and lacks some. The sample holds some 270,000 clones, roughly nine tenths seen once. What was sequenced was peripheral blood. The receptors originated from a man aged 40-50 years with active or convalescent COVID-19.

This chain connects TRBV18 to TRBJ1-1, with D possibly being TRBD1 (6 bases). The germline V and J ends were trimmed by 3 bases and 5 bases, with 19 bases remaining between them. The CDR3 contains 16 residues. Germline V gene lookup returns CDR1 KGHSH and CDR2 LQKENI. CDR3 loop: CASSPRSGVFGTEAFF. CDR3 coding DNA: TGTGCCAGCTCACCTCGTTCAGGGGTATTCGGAACTGAAGCTTTCTTT.

This clone has more than one count but fewer than ten. The rearrangement links TRBV21-1 to TRBJ2-6; TRBD1, the table's D call, was not compared with the DNA. TRBV21-1 is a documented pseudogene. The CDR3 length is 17 residues. CDR3 sequence (DNA): TGTGCCAGCAGCGCCTACCTGGCAGGGGCTGGGGCCAACGTCCTGACTTTC. Translated, it gives CASSAYLAGAGANVLTF.

The rearrangement joins TRBV10-1 to TRBJ2-2; 9 bases are shared with TRBD1. This CDR3 is built from 17 residues. Losses at the gene ends were 5 bases for V and 1 base for J; bases not matched to a gene: 8. Germline V gene data show CDR1 as WNHNN and CDR2 as SYGVQD (reference sequence). The CDR3 sequence: CASSSYGQGLNTGELFF. The CDR3 coding sequence is TGCGCCAGCAGTTCCTATGGACAGGGGTTGAACACCGGGGAGCTGTTTTTT.

This clone has just a few counts. The chain has TRBV29-1 and TRBJ1-4; no clear D gene. Germline values: CDR1 SQVTM, CDR2 ANQGSEA. Trimming cost V 5 bases and J 8 bases, with 15 bases left between them. CDR3 length: 13 residues. CDR3 nucleotides: TGCAGCGTTCGCTCATATAGGAGCGAAAAACTGTTTTTT. Amino acids: CSVRSYRSEKLFF.

This clone was picked up one time. This chain joins TRBV2 and TRBJ1-4, with 9 bases fitting TRBD1. The J segment lost 0 bases and the V segment lost 6 bases, leaving 2 bases of the junction unmatched. This CDR3 contains 15 residues. The germline V gene has CDR1 SNHLY and CDR2 FYNNEI. In DNA form, the CDR3 reads TGTGCCAGCAGGGACAGGGGTTCAACTAATGAAAAACTGTTTTTT. Amino acids: CASRDRGSTNEKLFF.

The chain uses TRBV30 and TRBJ1-4; 10 bases align to TRBD1. V shed 1 base, J shed 4 bases, and the junction held 12 bases outside the gene matches. The CDR3 runs to 18 residues. Germline V gene lookup returns CDR1 GTSNPN and CDR2 SVGIG (reference sequence). This CDR3 is CAWSADSTGGAGNEKLFF. The CDR3 nucleotides read TGTGCCTGGAGTGCCGATTCGACAGGGGGCGCGGGTAATGAAAAACTGTTTTTT.

The rearrangement links TRBV19 to TRBJ1-2; D is perhaps TRBD1 (5 bases). Germline V CDR1 and CDR2: LNHDA, SQIVND (reference sequence). The length of the CDR3 is 15 residues. The V and J ends lost 4 bases and 0 bases respectively, with 12 bases between them. The CDR3 DNA is TGTGCCAGTAGTAGAAAGACAGTAGCTAACTATGGCTACACCTTC. Its protein is CASSRKTVANYGYTF.

This chain uses TRBV6-2 or TRBV6-3 with TRBJ2-7, with a possible D match to TRBD2 (5 bases). Trimming took off 6 bases at V and 4 bases at J, with 13 bases between the two ends. CDR1 and CDR2 from the germline V gene are MNHEY and SVGEGT. CDR3 length equals 13 residues. CDR3 nucleotide sequence: TGTGCCAGCAGCCTCAGATGGGAGTACGAGCAGTACTTC. Its translation: CASSLRWEYEQYF.

The rearrangement joins TRBV5-1 to TRBJ1-1; no clear D. The germline V and J ends were trimmed by 0 bases and 4 bases, with 10 bases remaining between them. CDR1 is SGHRS, CDR2 YFSETQ, per germline. This CDR3 has 14 amino acids. The CDR3 nucleotides read TGCGCCAGCAGCTTGGGTGGCCAATTCACTGAAGCTTTCTTT. Translation: CASSLGGQFTEAFF.

The chain joins TRBV11-3 to TRBJ2-1, with D tentatively TRBD2 (6 bases). This CDR3 spans 14 amino acids. Germline-derived CDR1 and CDR2 are SGHNT and YENEEA. The V end was cut by 5 bases, the J end by 3 bases, with 11 bases between. The CDR3 reads CASSAPGGYNEQFF. In nucleotides, the CDR3 is TGTGCCAGCAGCGCCCCCGGGGGCTACAATGAGCAGTTCTTC.

The chain joins TRBV7-2 to TRBJ1-5; D call uncertain. Trimming left V 2 bases short and J 4 bases short, with 3 bases between. Per the germline V gene, CDR1 is SGHTA and CDR2 is FQGNSA. CDR3 length equals 12 residues. This chain's CDR3 is CASSLQNQPQHF. The CDR3 DNA reads as TGTGCCAGCAGCTTACAGAATCAGCCCCAGCATTTT.

This sequence joins TRBV5-4 and TRBJ2-6, with 8 bases aligning to TRBD1. This CDR3 is 17 amino acids long. Germline V gene data show CDR1 as SGHNT and CDR2 as YYREEE (reference sequence). With V trimmed by 4 bases and J by 2 bases, 8 bases remained unmatched. The CDR3 loop reads CASSRGTGFPGANVLTF. CDR3 DNA sequence: TGTGCCAGCAGCCGCGGGACAGGTTTTCCTGGGGCCAACGTCCTGACTTTC.

This sequence joins TRBV4-1 and TRBJ2-5; 9 positions agree with TRBD2. Losses at the gene ends were 2 bases for V and 7 bases for J; bases not matched to a gene: 5. The CDR3 is made up of 14 amino acids. Germline V gene data show CDR1 as MGHRA and CDR2 as YSYEKL. DNA for the CDR3: TGCGCCAGCAGCCAACTAGCGGGGCGGGGGACCCAGTACTTC. Amino acids: CASSQLAGRGTQYF.

This clone appeared a single time. This chain uses TRBV13 with TRBJ2-1; D ambiguous. Germline lookup yields CDR1 PRHDT and CDR2 FYEKMQ (reference sequence). The CDR3 contains 13 residues. V was clipped by 6 bases and J by 6 bases, with 12 bases between them. CDR3 sequence (DNA): TGTGCCAGCAGTTCAGGTTCAGTCAATGAGCAGTTCTTC. Its translation is CASSSGSVNEQFF.

The J gene is TRBJ2-6, the V gene TRBV18; D uncertain. The V gene's germline CDR1 is KGHSH and CDR2 LQKENI. Trimming removed 6 bases at V and 2 bases at J, with 11 bases between. The CDR3 runs to 15 residues. CDR3 nucleotide sequence: TGTGCCAGCTCGCCCAACAGAGCTGGGGCCAACGTCCTGACTTTC. This codes for CASSPNRAGANVLTF.

The CDR3 sequence is CASSKVTGSDEQYF. The CDR3 DNA sequence: TGTGCCAGCAGCAAAGTAACAGGGTCCGACGAGCAGTACTTC. V and J are TRBV21-1 and TRBJ2-7; TRBD1 is taken as the D call from the table, unchecked against the DNA. TRBV21-1 is shown as a pseudogene. CDR3 length: 14 amino acids.

The chain uses TRBV27 and TRBJ2-6; D is perhaps TRBD1 (5 bases). The V gene lost 3 bases and the J gene lost 4 bases, with 16 bases spanning the gap. Germline-derived CDR1 and CDR2 are MNHEY and SMNVEV (reference sequence). The CDR3 runs 17 residues. CDR3 coding DNA: TGTGCCAGCAGTTTGCTTAATAGGGGCTCCGGGGCCAACGTCCTGACTTTC. Its protein is CASSLLNRGSGANVLTF.